Given below is one TCR beta chain in context. Its antigen is as yet unknown. This sample is part of a study of a mutant IDH1 vaccine in newly diagnosed glioma. Findings and caveats of the study: Seemingly, pseudoprogression had no relation to changes in the top peripheral T cell clonotypes.

CDR3 size: 14 residues. The germline V gene has CDR1 MNHNS and CDR2 SASEGT. Here immunoSEQ multiplex PCR was the method, and the copy in TCRdb shows in-frame clones only, minus some. The sample contains 15,000 or so clones, about 77% of which appear only once. As to time point: baseline, week 1 (first vaccination visit). The treatment is: pre-vaccination baseline after standard-of-care therapy. The chain has TRBV6-1 and TRBJ2-5; TRBD1 might be the D (6 bases). The end of the DNA fits TRBJ2-7 better, so the J call may be wrong. The TCR originated in a man aged 35-49 years with glioma. The sample was PBMCs, taken from a glioma patient treated with radiotherapy, temozolomide or both. Here the CDR3 reads CASSEGGTGYEQYF. CDR3 nucleotides: TGTGCCAGCAGTGAAGGGGGTACAGGGTACGAGCAGTACTTC.